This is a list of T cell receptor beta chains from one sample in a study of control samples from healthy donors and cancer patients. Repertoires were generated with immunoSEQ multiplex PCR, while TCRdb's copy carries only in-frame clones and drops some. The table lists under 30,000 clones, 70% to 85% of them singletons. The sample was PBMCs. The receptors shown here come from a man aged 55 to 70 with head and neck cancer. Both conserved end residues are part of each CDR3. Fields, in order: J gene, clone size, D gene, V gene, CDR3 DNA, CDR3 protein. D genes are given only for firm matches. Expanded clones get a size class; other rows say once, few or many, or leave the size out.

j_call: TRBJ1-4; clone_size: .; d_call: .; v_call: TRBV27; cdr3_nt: TGTGCCAGCAGAGGGCTGGGGACTAATGAAAAACTGTTTTTT; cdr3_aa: CASRGLGTNEKLFF
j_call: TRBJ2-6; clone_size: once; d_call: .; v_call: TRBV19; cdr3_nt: TGTGCCAGCCTAGATCTAGGGGCCAACGTCCTGACTTTC; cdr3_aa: CASLDLGANVLTF
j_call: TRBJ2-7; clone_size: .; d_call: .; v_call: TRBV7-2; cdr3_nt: TGTGCCAGCAGCTTAGTGAGGTACGAGCAGTACTTC; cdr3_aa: CASSLVRYEQYF
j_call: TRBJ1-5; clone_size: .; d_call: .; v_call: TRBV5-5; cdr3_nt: TGTGCCAGCAGCTTGGATGGAAATCAGCCCCAGCATTTT; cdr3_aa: CASSLDGNQPQHF
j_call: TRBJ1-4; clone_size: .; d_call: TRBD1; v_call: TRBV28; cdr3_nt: TGTGCCAGCAGCACCCTACAGGGGGCGTATGAAAAACTGTTTTTT; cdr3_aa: CASSTLQGAYEKLFF
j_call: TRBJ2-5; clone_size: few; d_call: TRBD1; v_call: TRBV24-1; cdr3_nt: TGTGCCACCACAAACCCCCGGGACAGGGTCAAGACCCAGTACTTC; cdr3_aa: CATTNPRDRVKTQYF
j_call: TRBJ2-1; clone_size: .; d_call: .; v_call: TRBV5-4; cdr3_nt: TGTGCCAGCAGCCGAGGTTTCGTGCAGGGAGTTGAGCAGTTCTTC; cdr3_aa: CASSRGFVQGVEQFF
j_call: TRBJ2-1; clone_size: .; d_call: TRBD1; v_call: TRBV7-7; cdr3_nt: TGTGCTAGCAGCTATGGACAGGGCCATGAGCAGTTCTTC; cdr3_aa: CASSYGQGHEQFF
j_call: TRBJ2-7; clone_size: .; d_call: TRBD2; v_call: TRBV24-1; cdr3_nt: TGTGCCACCAGTGACCGGACTAGCGGGGTGTACGAGCAGTACTTC; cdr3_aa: CATSDRTSGVYEQYF
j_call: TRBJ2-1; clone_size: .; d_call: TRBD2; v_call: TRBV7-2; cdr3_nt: TGTGCCAGCAGCTTATCGTATGGAGCGGGGTCAGAGCAGTTCTTC; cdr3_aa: CASSLSYGAGSEQFF
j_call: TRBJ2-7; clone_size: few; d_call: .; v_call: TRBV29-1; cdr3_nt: TGCAGCGTTGAAGATAGAACTATCTTGTACTTC; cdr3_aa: CSVEDRTILYF